This T cell receptor (beta chain) derives from a study of shared T cell receptors in the human thymus. This clone was seen just once. Some clones are missing from TCRdb's copy, which holds only in-frame ones; the method was immunoSEQ multiplex PCR. This repertoire shows hundreds of thousands of clones, around 87% found once; its top ten account for roughly 0.0086%. Per germline, CDR1 LNHDA and CDR2 SQIVND (reference sequence). The CDR3 consists of 17 residues. Trimming took 3 bases from V and 8 from J; bases not matched to a gene: 10. These data also formed part of another study, on human thymus T cells. That paper states: Congenital heart defects were the reason for the corrective surgery that the donors, healthy Finnish infants, were having. The source of the thymus tissue was resections taken during corrective heart surgery. Related work found strong thymic repertoire overlap between unrelated individuals.

J is TRBJ1-6 and V is TRBV19, with 10 bases aligning to TRBD1. The clonotype comes from a boy in the first two years of life with a congenital heart defect. Input material: thymocytes. Here the CDR3 DNA reads TGTGCCAGTAGTATCGGGACAGGGGACCGTTATGATTCACCCCTCCACTTT. This sequence encodes CASSIGTGDRYDSPLHF.